Presented here are 12 T cell receptor beta chains from one specimen sequenced in a study of identical twins. TCRdb reprocessed the 5' RACE reads with MiXCR, giving one entry per CDR3 protein. This sample carries under 250,000 distinct CDR3 sequences, more than 6.5% of them seen once, and the ten largest clones take less than 2%. The same data also contributed to another study, on yellow fever vaccine responses in identical twins.

The sequenced sample was memory (CD45RO+) T cells sorted from blood. The origin of the receptors is a woman younger than 35 in good health.

The V and J genes are TRBV6-2 or TRBV6-3 and TRBJ2-6, with D possibly being TRBD1 (6 bases). The CDR3 loop spans 17 amino acids. Deletions cut 5 bases from V and 0 bases from J, with 14 bases between. Germline CDR1 is MNHEY and CDR2 is SVGEGT. The CDR3 protein is CASSLDRGFSGANVLTF. DNA of the CDR3: TGTGCCAGCAGTCTGGACAGAGGATTCTCTGGGGCCAACGTCCTGACTTTC.

In its sample, this clonotype was seen many times. The chain has TRBV27 and TRBJ2-7; possible D gene TRBD2, 6 bases. The CDR3 is 16 amino acids. Germline CDR1 MNHEY, CDR2 SMNVEV (reference sequence). V shed 4 bases and J shed 1 base, with 17 bases lying between them. Written as DNA, the CDR3 is TGTGCCAGCAGTTCGGCCGGAAGCGGGTTTTCCTACGAGCAGTACTTC. Translated, it gives CASSSAGSGFSYEQYF.

The rearrangement uses TRBV28 and TRBJ2-4, with 11 bases identical to TRBD2. The germline CDR1 and CDR2 sequences are MDHEN and SYDVKM. CDR3 length equals 16 residues. Trimming cost V 1 base and J 2 bases; bases outside gene matches: 1. The CDR3 here is CASSLLAGGTKNIQYF. The CDR3 coding sequence is TGTGCCAGCAGTTTATTAGCGGGGGGGACCAAAAACATTCAGTACTTC.

The J gene is TRBJ2-3, the V gene TRBV29-1; D unresolved. Germline V lookup: CDR1 SQVTM, CDR2 ANQGSEA. The V end lost 4 bases, the J end lost 6 bases, and 11 bases lay between the germline ends. The CDR3 is 12 amino acids. In DNA form, the CDR3 reads TGCAGCGTTGCTGGTAATCAGGATACGCAGTATTTT. This translates into CSVAGNQDTQYF.

The chain has TRBV27 and TRBJ1-4, with a possible D match to TRBD1 (6 bases). Germline CDR1 is MNHEY and CDR2 is SMNVEV (reference sequence). The length of the CDR3 is 15 residues. Trimming cost V 5 bases and J 11 bases, with 21 bases left between them. The CDR3 DNA is TGTGCCAGCAGTACACGCCGGGACACGGTTGGGAAACTGTTTTTT. Protein: CASSTRRDTVGKLFF.

This clonotype has just a few counts. This chain uses TRBV5-1 with TRBJ2-5, with D perhaps TRBD2 (5 bases). CDR3 size: 13 residues. Per the germline V gene, CDR1 is SGHRS and CDR2 is YFSETQ. Trimming left V 2 bases short and J 5 bases short, with 10 bases between. The CDR3 region is CASSFEGTETQYF. The DNA for the CDR3 is TGCGCCAGCAGCTTTGAGGGAACGGAGACCCAGTACTTC.

A few counts support this clonotype. The chain combines TRBV5-1 with TRBJ2-5; 11 nucleotides agree with TRBD2. CDR1 SGHRS and CDR2 YFSETQ come from the germline V gene. The V gene end was trimmed by 0 bases and the J gene end by 10 bases; junction bases not matched to a gene: 5. The CDR3 spans 14 residues. This CDR3 is CASSLEGTSGLQYF. In DNA form, the CDR3 reads TGCGCCAGCAGCTTGGAAGGGACTAGCGGCCTCCAGTACTTC.

This clonotype was counted only a few times. The rearrangement links TRBV25-1 to TRBJ1-2, with D possibly matching TRBD1 (5 bases). Trimming took 4 bases from V and 2 from J, leaving 11 bases between them. Germline-derived CDR1 and CDR2 are MGHDK and SYGVNS. CDR3 length: 14 residues. In DNA, the CDR3 is TGTGCCAGCAGTGTGTCAGGGTACAACTATGGCTACACCTTC. Its protein is CASSVSGYNYGYTF.

This clonotype was counted ten times or more. The gene calls are TRBV29-1 and TRBJ1-5; possibly TRBD1 for D (5 bases). The CDR3 runs 14 residues. Germline assignment: CDR1 SQVTM and CDR2 ANQGSEA. V lost 5 bases to trimming and J lost 7 bases, with 18 bases between them. The CDR3 here is CSVRIGGIGQPQHF. CDR3 nucleotides: TGCAGCGTTAGGATCGGGGGAATAGGCCAGCCCCAGCATTTT.

This clonotype has only a few counts. This rearrangement joins TRBV5-1 to TRBJ2-1, with 11 bases matching TRBD2. This CDR3 region has 17 residues. Trimming at V came to 4 bases and at J to 2 bases, leaving 8 bases not matched to a gene. Germline assignment: CDR1 SGHRS and CDR2 YFSETQ. The CDR3 DNA sequence: TGCGCCAGCAGCCCTGACGTTAGCGGGAGGGCCTACAATGAGCAGTTCTTC. Translation gives CASSPDVSGRAYNEQFF.

The chain links TRBV7-2 to TRBJ1-1, with a possible D match to TRBD1 (6 bases). CDR1 SGHTA and CDR2 FQGNSA come from the germline V gene. Deletions cut 8 bases from V and 2 bases from J, with 12 bases between. This CDR3 region has 13 residues. The CDR3 is CASFGQLNTEAFF. DNA for the CDR3: TGTGCCAGCTTCGGACAGCTAAACACTGAAGCTTTCTTT.

This clonotype was found a few times. The chain has TRBV27 and TRBJ2-1; TRBD2 aligns across 8 bases. Germline V gene data show CDR1 as MNHEY and CDR2 as SMNVEV (reference sequence). CDR3 size: 16 residues. The V segment lost 6 bases and the J segment 0 bases; nucleotides outside the gene matches: 7. The CDR3 sequence: CASRTPSGSSYNEQFF. Here the CDR3 DNA reads TGTGCCAGCAGGACACCAAGCGGGAGCTCCTACAATGAGCAGTTCTTC.